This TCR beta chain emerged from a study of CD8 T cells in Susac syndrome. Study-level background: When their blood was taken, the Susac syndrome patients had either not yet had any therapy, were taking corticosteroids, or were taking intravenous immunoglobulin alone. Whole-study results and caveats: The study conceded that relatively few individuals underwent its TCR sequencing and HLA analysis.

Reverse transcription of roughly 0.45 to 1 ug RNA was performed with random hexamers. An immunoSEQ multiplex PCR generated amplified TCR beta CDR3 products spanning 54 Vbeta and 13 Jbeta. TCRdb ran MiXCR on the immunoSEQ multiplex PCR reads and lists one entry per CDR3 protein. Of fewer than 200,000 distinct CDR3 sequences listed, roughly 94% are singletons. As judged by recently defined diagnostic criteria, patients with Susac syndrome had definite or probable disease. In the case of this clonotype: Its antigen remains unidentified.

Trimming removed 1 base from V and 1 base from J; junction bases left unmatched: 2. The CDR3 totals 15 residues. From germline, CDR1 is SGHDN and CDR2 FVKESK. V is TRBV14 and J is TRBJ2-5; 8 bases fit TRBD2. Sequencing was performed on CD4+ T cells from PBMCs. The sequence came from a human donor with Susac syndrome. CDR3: CASSQGTSGQETQYF. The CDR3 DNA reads TGTGCCAGCAGCCAAGGTACTAGCGGCCAAGAGACCCAGTACTTC. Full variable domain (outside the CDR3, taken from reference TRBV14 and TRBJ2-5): EAGVTQFPSHSVIEKGQTVTLRCDPISGHDNLYWYRRVMGKEIKFLLHFVKESKQDESGMPNNRFLAERTGGTYSTLKVQPAELEDSGVYFCASSQGTSGQETQYFGPGTRLLVL.